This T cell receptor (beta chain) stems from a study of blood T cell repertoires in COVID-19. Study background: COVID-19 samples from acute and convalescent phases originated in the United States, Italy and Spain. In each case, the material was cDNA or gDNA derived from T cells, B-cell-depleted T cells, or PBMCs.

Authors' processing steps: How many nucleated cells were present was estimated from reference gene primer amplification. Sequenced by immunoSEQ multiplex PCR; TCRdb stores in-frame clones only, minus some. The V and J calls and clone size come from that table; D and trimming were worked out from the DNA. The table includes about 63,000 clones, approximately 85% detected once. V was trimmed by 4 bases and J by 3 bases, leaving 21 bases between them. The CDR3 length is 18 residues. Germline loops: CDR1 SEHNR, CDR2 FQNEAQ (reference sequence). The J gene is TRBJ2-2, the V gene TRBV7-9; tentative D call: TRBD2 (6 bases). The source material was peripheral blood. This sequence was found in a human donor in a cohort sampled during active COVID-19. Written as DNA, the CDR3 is TGTGCCAGCAGCTCATTTGAGGGGAGGCGGGCCTACACCGGGGAGCTGTTTTTT. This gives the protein CASSSFEGRRAYTGELFF. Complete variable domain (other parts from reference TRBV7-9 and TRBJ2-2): DTGVSQNPRHKITKRGQNVTFRCDPISEHNRLYWYRQTLGQGPEFLTYFQNEAQLEKSRLLSDRFSAERPKGSFSTLEIQRTEQGDSAMYLCASSSFEGRRAYTGELFFGEGSRLTVL.